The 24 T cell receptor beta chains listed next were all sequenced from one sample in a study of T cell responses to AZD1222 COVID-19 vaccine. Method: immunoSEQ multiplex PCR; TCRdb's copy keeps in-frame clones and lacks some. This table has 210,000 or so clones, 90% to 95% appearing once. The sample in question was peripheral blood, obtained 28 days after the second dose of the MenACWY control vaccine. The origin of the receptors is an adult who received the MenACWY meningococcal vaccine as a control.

CDR3 DNA sequence: TGTGCCAGCAGCTTAGGGTGGGCGAATGAGCAGTTCTTC. Its protein product is CASSLGWANEQFF. V usage is TRBV7-2 and J usage is TRBJ2-1; unclear D gene. CDR1 is SGHTA and CDR2 is FQGNSA in the germline V gene. This CDR3 contains 13 residues. V lost 1 base and J lost 7, with 8 bases in between.

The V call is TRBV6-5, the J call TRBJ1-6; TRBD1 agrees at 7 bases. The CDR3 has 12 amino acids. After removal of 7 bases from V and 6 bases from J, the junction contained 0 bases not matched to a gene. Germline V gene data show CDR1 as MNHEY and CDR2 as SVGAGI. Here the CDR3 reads CASTGGNSPLHF. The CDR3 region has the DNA TGTGCCAGCACAGGGGGTAATTCACCCCTCCACTTT.

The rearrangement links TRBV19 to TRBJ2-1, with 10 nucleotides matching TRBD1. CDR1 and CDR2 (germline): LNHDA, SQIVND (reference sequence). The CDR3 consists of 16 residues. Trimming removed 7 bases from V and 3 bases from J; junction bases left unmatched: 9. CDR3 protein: CASKGRQGAFYNEQFF. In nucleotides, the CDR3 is TGTGCCAGTAAGGGGCGACAGGGGGCTTTCTACAATGAGCAGTTCTTC.

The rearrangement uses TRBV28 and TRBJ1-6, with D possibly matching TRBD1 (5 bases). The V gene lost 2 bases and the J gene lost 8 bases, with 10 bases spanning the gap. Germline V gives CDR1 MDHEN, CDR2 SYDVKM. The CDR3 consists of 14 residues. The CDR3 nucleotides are TGTGCCAGCAGTTTAGACAGAAAAGATTCACCCCTCCACTTT. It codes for CASSLDRKDSPLHF.

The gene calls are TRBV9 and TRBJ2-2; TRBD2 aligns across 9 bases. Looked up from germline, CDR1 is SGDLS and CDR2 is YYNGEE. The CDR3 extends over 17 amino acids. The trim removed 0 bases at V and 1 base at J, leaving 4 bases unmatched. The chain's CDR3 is CASSVGGLAENTGELFF. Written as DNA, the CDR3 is TGTGCCAGCAGCGTAGGGGGACTAGCAGAGAACACCGGGGAGCTGTTTTTT.

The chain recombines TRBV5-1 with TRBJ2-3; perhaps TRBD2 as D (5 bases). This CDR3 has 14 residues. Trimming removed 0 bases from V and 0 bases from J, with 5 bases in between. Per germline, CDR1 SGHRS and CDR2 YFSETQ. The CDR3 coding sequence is TGCGCCAGCAGCTTGGCGGGGAGCACAGATACGCAGTATTTT. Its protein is CASSLAGSTDTQYF.

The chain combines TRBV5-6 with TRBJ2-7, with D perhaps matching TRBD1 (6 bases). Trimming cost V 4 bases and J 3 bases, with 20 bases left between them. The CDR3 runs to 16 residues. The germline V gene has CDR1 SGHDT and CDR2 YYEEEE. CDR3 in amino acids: CASSTLVGQGGYEQYF. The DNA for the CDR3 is TGTGCCAGCAGCACCCTGGTGGGTCAAGGGGGCTACGAGCAGTACTTC.

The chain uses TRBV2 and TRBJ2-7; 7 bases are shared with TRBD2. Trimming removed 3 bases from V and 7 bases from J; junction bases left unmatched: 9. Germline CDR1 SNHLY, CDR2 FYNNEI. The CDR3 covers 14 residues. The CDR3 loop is CASSDRDGRSEQYF. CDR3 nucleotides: TGTGCCAGCAGTGACAGAGACGGGAGGTCTGAGCAGTACTTC.

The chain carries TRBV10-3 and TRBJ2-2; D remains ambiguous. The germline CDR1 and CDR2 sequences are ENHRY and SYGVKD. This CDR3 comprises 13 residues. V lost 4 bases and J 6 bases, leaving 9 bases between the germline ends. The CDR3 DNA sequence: TGTGCCATCAGTGTCACTTCCCCCGGGGAGCTGTTTTTT. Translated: CAISVTSPGELFF.

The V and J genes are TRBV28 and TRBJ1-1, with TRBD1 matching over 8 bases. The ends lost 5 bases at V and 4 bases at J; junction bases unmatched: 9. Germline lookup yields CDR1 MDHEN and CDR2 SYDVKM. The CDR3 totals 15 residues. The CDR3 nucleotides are TGTGCCAGCAGTCACAGACGAACAGGGGGCACTGAAGCTTTCTTT. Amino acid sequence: CASSHRRTGGTEAFF.

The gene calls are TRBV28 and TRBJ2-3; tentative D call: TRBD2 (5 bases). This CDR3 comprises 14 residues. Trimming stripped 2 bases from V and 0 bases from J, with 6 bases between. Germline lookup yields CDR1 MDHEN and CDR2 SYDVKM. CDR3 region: CASSLRGSTDTQYF. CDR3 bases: TGTGCCAGCAGTTTAAGAGGGAGCACAGATACGCAGTATTTT.

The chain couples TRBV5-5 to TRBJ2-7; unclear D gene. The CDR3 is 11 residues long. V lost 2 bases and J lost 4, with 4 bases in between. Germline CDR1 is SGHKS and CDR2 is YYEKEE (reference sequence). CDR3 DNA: TGTGCCAGCAGCTTATGGTACGAGCAGTACTTC. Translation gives CASSLWYEQYF. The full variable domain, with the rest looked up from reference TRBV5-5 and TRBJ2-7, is DAGVTQSPTHLIKTRGQQVTLRCSPISGHKSVSWYQQVLGQGPQFIFQYYEKEERGRGNFPDRFSARQFPNYSSELNVNALLLGDSALYLCASSLWYEQYFGPGTRLTVT.

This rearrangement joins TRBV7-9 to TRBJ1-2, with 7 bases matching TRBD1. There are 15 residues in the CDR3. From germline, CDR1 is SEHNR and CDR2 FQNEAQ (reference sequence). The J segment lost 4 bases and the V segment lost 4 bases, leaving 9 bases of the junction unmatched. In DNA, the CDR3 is TGTGCCAGCAGCTCCGGGACAGCAAGCTTCTATGGCTACACCTTC. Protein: CASSSGTASFYGYTF.

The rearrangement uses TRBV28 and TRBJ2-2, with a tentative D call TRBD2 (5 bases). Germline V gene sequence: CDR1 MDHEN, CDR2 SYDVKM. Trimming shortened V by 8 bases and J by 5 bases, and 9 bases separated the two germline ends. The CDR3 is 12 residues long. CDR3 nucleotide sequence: TGTGCCAGCGCCTTAGCGACCGGGGAGCTGTTTTTT. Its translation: CASALATGELFF.

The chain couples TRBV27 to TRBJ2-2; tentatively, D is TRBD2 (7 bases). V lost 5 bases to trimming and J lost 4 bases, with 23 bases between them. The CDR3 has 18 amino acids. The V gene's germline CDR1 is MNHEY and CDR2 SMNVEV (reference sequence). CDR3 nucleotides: TGTGCCAGCAGTCCCTCGGCGGGGGCCCAAATATCCACCGGGGAGCTGTTTTTT. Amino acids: CASSPSAGAQISTGELFF.

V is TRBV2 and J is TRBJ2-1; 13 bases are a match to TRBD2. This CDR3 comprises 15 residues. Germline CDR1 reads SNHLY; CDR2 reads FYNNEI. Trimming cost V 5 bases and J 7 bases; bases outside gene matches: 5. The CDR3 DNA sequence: TGTGCCAGCAGTATGGGACTAGCGGGGAGGAATGAGCAGTTCTTC. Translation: CASSMGLAGRNEQFF.

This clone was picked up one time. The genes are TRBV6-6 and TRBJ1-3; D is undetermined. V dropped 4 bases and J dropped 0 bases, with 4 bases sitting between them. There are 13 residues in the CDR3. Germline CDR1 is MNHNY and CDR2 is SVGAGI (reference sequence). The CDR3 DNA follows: TGTGCCAGCAGTTGGACCTCTGGAAACACCATATATTTT. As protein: CASSWTSGNTIYF.

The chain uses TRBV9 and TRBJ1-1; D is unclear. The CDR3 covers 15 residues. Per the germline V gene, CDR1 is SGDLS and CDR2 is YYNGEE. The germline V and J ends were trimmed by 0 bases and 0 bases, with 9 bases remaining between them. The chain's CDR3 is CASSVGGNMNTEAFF. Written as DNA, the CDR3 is TGTGCCAGCAGCGTAGGTGGGAACATGAACACTGAAGCTTTCTTT. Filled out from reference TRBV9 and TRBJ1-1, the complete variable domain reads DSGVTQTPKHLITATGQRVTLRCSPRSGDLSVYWYQQSLDQGLQFLIQYYNGEERAKGNILERFSAQQFPDLHSELNLSSLELGDSALYFCASSVGGNMNTEAFFGQGTRLTVV.

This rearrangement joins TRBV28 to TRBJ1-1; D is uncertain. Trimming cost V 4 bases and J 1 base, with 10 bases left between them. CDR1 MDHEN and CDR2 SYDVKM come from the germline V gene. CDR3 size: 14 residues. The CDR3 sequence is CASSSGGANTEAFF. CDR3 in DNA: TGTGCCAGCAGTTCGGGAGGTGCGAACACTGAAGCTTTCTTT. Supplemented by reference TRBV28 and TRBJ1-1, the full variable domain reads DVKVTQSSRYLVKRTGEKVFLECVQDMDHENMFWYRQDPGLGLRLIYFSYDVKMKEKGDIPEGYSVSREKKERFSLILESASTNQTSMYLCASSSGGANTEAFFGQGTRLTVV.

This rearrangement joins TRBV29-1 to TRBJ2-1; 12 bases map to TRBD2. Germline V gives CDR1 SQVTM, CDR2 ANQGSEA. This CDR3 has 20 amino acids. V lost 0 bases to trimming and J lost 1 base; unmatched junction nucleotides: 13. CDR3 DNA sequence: TGCAGCGTTGAAGAAGTCCCGACTAGCGGGAGTAGAGGGTCCTACAATGAGCAGTTCTTC. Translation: CSVEEVPTSGSRGSYNEQFF.

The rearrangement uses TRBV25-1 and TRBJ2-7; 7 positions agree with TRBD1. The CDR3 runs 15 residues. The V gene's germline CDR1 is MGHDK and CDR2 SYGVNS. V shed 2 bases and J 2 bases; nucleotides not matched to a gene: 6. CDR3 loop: CASSEPGTAPYEQYF. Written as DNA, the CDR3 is TGTGCCAGCAGTGAACCCGGGACAGCCCCCTACGAGCAGTACTTC.

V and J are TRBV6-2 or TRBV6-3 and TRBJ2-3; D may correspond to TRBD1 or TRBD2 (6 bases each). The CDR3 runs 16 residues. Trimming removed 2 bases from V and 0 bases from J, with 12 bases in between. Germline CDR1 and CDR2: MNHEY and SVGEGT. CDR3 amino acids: CASSYRGPTSTDTQYF. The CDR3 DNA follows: TGTGCCAGCAGTTACCGGGGGCCGACGAGCACAGATACGCAGTATTTT.

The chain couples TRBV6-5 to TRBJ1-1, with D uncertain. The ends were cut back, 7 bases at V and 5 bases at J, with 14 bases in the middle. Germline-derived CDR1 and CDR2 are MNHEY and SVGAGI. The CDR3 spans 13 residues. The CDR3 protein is CASTSGSGTEAFF. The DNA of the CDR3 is TGTGCCAGCACTTCAGGTTCGGGTACTGAAGCTTTCTTT.

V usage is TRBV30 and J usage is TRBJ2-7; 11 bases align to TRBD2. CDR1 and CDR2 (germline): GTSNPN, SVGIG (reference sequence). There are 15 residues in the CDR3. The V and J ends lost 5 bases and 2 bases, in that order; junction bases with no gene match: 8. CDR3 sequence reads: CAWQGHSGGAYEQYF. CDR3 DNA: TGTGCCTGGCAGGGGCATAGCGGGGGGGCCTACGAGCAGTACTTC.